The present T cell receptor (beta chain) was sequenced within a study of cytomegalovirus exposure and HLA in healthy donors. J was trimmed by 1 base and V by 4 bases; bases with no gene match: 6. CDR3 length: 15 amino acids. The germline CDR1 and CDR2 sequences are LNHNV and YYDKDF (reference sequence). This clone was picked up one time. The PCR was carried out with 60 Vbeta primers and 13 Jbeta primers. Some clones are missing from TCRdb's copy, which holds only in-frame ones; the method was immunoSEQ multiplex PCR. Among 150,000 to 200,000 clones listed, roughly 70% were seen once. The source material was PBMCs. The source of this sequence is a man younger than 40 in good health and CMV-seropositive. V usage is TRBV15 and J usage is TRBJ2-5, with TRBD1 identical over 7 bases. The CDR3, as DNA: TGTGCCACCAGCACCGACGGACAGGCCCAAGAGACCCAGTACTTC. It codes for CATSTDGQAQETQYF.